This T cell receptor beta chain is drawn from a study of blood T cell repertoires in COVID-19. For the study at large: Collection of acute and convalescent COVID-19 samples took place in the United States, Italy and Spain. PBMCs, B-cell-depleted T cells, or T cells were the source of the cDNA or gDNA that made up the material.

Measured with immunoSEQ multiplex PCR; TCRdb has only the in-frame clones, and not every one. The data contain about 190,000 clones, around nine tenths of them singletons. What was sequenced was peripheral blood. The receptor comes from a woman aged 40-49 years who had recovered from COVID-19.

The CDR3 sequence is CAIMGQMNTEAFF. The CDR3 coding sequence is TGTGCCATCATGGGACAGATGAACACTGAAGCTTTCTTT. The chain employs TRBV10-3 and TRBJ1-1; 7 positions match TRBD1. The V gene's germline CDR1 is ENHRY and CDR2 SYGVKD. V lost 7 bases, J lost 0 bases, and 2 bases stayed unmatched. The CDR3 extends over 13 amino acids.